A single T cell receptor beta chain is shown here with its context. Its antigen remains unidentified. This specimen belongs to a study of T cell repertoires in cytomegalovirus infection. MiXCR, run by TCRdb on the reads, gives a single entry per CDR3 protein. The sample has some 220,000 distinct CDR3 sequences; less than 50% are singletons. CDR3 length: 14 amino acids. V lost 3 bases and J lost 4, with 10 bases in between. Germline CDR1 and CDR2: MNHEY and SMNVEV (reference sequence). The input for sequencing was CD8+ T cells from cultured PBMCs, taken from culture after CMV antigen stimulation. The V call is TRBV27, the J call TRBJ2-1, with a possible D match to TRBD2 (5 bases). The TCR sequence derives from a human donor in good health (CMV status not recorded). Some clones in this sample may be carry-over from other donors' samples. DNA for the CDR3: TGTGCCAGCAGTTTGGCTAGCCGGTACAATGAGCAGTTCTTC. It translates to CASSLASRYNEQFF.